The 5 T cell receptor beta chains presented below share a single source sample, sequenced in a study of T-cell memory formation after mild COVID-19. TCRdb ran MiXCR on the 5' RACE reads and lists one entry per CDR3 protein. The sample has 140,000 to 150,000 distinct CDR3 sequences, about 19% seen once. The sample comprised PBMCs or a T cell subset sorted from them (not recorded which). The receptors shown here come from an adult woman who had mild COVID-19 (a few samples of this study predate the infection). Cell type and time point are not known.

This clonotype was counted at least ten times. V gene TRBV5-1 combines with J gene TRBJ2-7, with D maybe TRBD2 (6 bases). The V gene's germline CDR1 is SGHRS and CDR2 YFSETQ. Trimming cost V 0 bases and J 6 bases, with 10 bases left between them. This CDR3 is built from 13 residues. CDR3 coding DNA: TGCGCCAGCAGCTTGGACCCCGGGGGCGAGCAGTACTTC. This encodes CASSLDPGGEQYF. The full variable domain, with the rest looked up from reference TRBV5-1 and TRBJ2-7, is KAGVTQTPRYLIKTRGQQVTLSCSPISGHRSVSWYQQTPGQGLQFLFEYFSETQRNKGNFPGRFSGRQFSNSRSEMNVSTLELGDSALYLCASSLDPGGEQYFGPGTRLTVT.

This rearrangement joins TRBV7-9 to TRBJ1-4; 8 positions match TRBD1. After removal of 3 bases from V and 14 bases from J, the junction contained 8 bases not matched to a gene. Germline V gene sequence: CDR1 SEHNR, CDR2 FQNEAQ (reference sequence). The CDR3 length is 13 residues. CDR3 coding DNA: TGTGCCAGCAGCTTCGGACAGGGCCGCCGGCTGTTTTTT. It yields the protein CASSFGQGRRLFF.

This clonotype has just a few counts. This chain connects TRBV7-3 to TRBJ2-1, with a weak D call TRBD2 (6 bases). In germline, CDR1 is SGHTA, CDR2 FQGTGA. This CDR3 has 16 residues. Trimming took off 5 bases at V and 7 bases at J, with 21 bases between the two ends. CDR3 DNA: TGTGCCAGCAGCCTCAGGGCCCTAGTGGCGGGGAATGAGCAGTTCTTC. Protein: CASSLRALVAGNEQFF.

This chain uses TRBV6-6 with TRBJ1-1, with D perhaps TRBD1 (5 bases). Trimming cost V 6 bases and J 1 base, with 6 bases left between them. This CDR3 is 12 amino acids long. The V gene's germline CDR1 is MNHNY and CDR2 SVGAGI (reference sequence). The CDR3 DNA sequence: TGTGCCAGCAGACAGGCGAACACTGAAGCTTTCTTT. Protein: CASRQANTEAFF.

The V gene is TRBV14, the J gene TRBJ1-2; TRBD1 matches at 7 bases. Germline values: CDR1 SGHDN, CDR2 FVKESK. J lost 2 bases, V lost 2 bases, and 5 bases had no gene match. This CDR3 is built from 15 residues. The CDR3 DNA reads TGTGCCAGCAGCCAACGTCGAGGGGGCAACTATGGCTACACCTTC. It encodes CASSQRRGGNYGYTF.